This is a list of T cell receptor beta chains from one sample in a study of T cells after yellow fever vaccination. Each CDR3 protein gets one entry after TCRdb re-called the 5' RACE reads with MiXCR. The table lists some 100,000 distinct CDR3 sequences, more than 7.5% of them singletons. The specimen comprised CD8+ T cells not binding an NS4B(214-222) dextramer, sorted from PBMCs, sampled roughly 15 days after the first yellow fever vaccination. The receptors here all came from a man younger than 35 who received the YFV17D yellow fever vaccine. Each CDR3 is given with its conserved first and last residue. A D gene is named only where the DNA matches it firmly. The size field is filled for only some rows; it gives once, few, many or a size class.

CDR3 protein: CAISESGTGEAKNIQYF; CDR3 DNA: TGTGCCATCAGTGAGTCAGGGACAGGGGAAGCCAAAAACATTCAGTACTTC; clone size: many; D gene: TRBD1; V gene: TRBV10-3; J gene: TRBJ2-4
CDR3 protein: CASSLRGGYSNQPQHF; CDR3 DNA: TGTGCCAGCAGTTTAAGGGGGGGGTATAGCAATCAGCCCCAGCATTTT; clone size: NA; D gene: NA; V gene: TRBV27; J gene: TRBJ1-5
CDR3 protein: CATSRTSGGLNLNTQYF; CDR3 DNA: TGTGCCACCAGTCGGACTAGCGGGGGCCTTAACCTCAATACGCAGTATTTT; clone size: NA; D gene: TRBD2; V gene: TRBV10-3; J gene: TRBJ2-3
CDR3 protein: CASSRDWGGGYNEQFF; CDR3 DNA: TGCGCCAGCAGCCGGGATTGGGGGGGCGGGTACAATGAGCAGTTCTTC; clone size: NA; D gene: NA; V gene: TRBV4-3; J gene: TRBJ2-1
CDR3 protein: CASSAHKYEQYF; CDR3 DNA: TGTGCCAGCAGTGCCCACAAATACGAGCAGTACTTC; clone size: NA; D gene: NA; V gene: TRBV6-1; J gene: TRBJ2-7
CDR3 protein: CSASQGRPADTQYF; CDR3 DNA: TGCAGTGCTAGTCAGGGTAGACCGGCAGATACGCAGTATTTT; clone size: many; D gene: NA; V gene: TRBV20-1; J gene: TRBJ2-3
CDR3 protein: CASSVFSGLAGVTGAQYF; CDR3 DNA: TGTGCCAGCAGCGTTTTTTCTGGACTAGCGGGGGTCACAGGGGCCCAGTACTTC; clone size: few; D gene: TRBD2; V gene: TRBV9; J gene: TRBJ2-5
CDR3 protein: CATSRSQRGRLDEQFF; CDR3 DNA: TGTGCCACCAGCAGGTCGCAGCGGGGGAGATTGGATGAGCAGTTCTTC; clone size: few; D gene: TRBD2; V gene: TRBV15; J gene: TRBJ2-1
CDR3 protein: CASSQDSSRNEQFF; CDR3 DNA: TGCGCCAGCAGCCAAGATAGCAGTCGGAATGAGCAGTTCTTC; clone size: few; D gene: NA; V gene: TRBV4-3; J gene: TRBJ2-1
CDR3 protein: CASTAGGPHNEQFF; CDR3 DNA: TGTGCTAGCACCGCGGGGGGGCCCCACAATGAGCAGTTCTTC; clone size: few; D gene: TRBD2; V gene: TRBV12-5; J gene: TRBJ2-1
CDR3 protein: CATSRDTTIRSNLYNSPLHF; CDR3 DNA: TGTGCCACCAGCAGAGACACAACTATCAGATCGAACCTCTATAATTCACCCCTCCACTTT; clone size: many; D gene: NA; V gene: TRBV15; J gene: TRBJ1-6
CDR3 protein: CASSLGDKTYEQYF; CDR3 DNA: TGTGCCAGCAGCTTAGGGGACAAAACCTACGAGCAGTACTTC; clone size: NA; D gene: NA; V gene: TRBV7-9; J gene: TRBJ2-7
CDR3 protein: CASSLVQGSDTQYF; CDR3 DNA: TGCGCCAGCAGCTTGGTACAGGGCTCAGATACGCAGTATTTT; clone size: few; D gene: NA; V gene: TRBV5-1; J gene: TRBJ2-3
CDR3 protein: CASSHTLGSGVNKNIQYF; CDR3 DNA: TGCGCCAGCAGCCACACCTTGGGGAGCGGTGTAAACAAAAACATTCAGTACTTC; clone size: NA; D gene: NA; V gene: TRBV4-3; J gene: TRBJ2-4
CDR3 protein: CASSHQTREDRFLSYEQYF; CDR3 DNA: TGCGCCAGCAGCCACCAGACCCGAGAGGACAGATTCCTCAGTTACGAGCAGTACTTC; clone size: NA; D gene: NA; V gene: TRBV4-3; J gene: TRBJ2-7
CDR3 protein: CASSVRGQFNLNTEAFF; CDR3 DNA: TGTGCCAGCAGTGTCAGGGGGCAGTTTAACCTGAACACTGAAGCTTTCTTT; clone size: NA; D gene: TRBD1; V gene: TRBV2; J gene: TRBJ1-1
CDR3 protein: CAIGATSGGALDTQYF; CDR3 DNA: TGTGCCATCGGCGCTACTAGCGGGGGGGCCCTTGATACGCAGTATTTT; clone size: NA; D gene: TRBD2; V gene: TRBV10-3; J gene: TRBJ2-3
CDR3 protein: CVWKNTGELFF; CDR3 DNA: TGTGTCTGGAAGAACACCGGGGAGCTGTTTTTT; clone size: few; D gene: NA; V gene: TRBV7-9; J gene: TRBJ2-2
CDR3 protein: CASSPGLAVTQYF; CDR3 DNA: TGTGCCAGCAGTCCGGGACTAGCAGTTACGCAGTATTTT; clone size: NA; D gene: TRBD2; V gene: TRBV6-6; J gene: TRBJ2-3
CDR3 protein: CASSRLAGVHYEQYF; CDR3 DNA: TGTGCCAGCAGCCGACTAGCGGGGGTCCACTACGAGCAGTACTTC; clone size: many; D gene: TRBD2; V gene: TRBV7-2; J gene: TRBJ2-7
CDR3 protein: CASSQGLDSPNTEAFF; CDR3 DNA: TGTGCCAGTAGTCAAGGACTGGACAGCCCGAACACTGAAGCTTTCTTT; clone size: NA; D gene: NA; V gene: TRBV19; J gene: TRBJ1-1
CDR3 protein: CASSLYGRVSTDTQYF; CDR3 DNA: TGTGCCAGCAGCTTATACGGCCGAGTCAGCACAGATACGCAGTATTTT; clone size: NA; D gene: NA; V gene: TRBV7-3; J gene: TRBJ2-3
CDR3 protein: CASSFLSGGAGEQFF; CDR3 DNA: TGTGCCAGCAGTTTTCTCAGCGGGGGGGCGGGTGAGCAGTTCTTC; clone size: many; D gene: TRBD2; V gene: TRBV27; J gene: TRBJ2-1
CDR3 protein: CASRPPTGGPNEQFF; CDR3 DNA: TGTGCCAGCAGACCTCCTACGGGGGGGCCTAATGAGCAGTTCTTC; clone size: NA; D gene: TRBD2; V gene: TRBV12-3/TRBV12-4; J gene: TRBJ2-1
CDR3 protein: CSARDSGELFF; CDR3 DNA: TGCAGTGCTCGGGATTCCGGGGAGCTGTTTTTT; clone size: many; D gene: NA; V gene: TRBV20-1; J gene: TRBJ2-2
CDR3 protein: CAISVEGFEQYF; CDR3 DNA: TGTGCCATCAGTGTTGAGGGATTCGAGCAGTACTTC; clone size: NA; D gene: NA; V gene: TRBV10-3; J gene: TRBJ2-7
CDR3 protein: CATSDLPRAAFF; CDR3 DNA: TGTGCCACCAGTGATTTGCCAAGAGCGGCTTTCTTT; clone size: few; D gene: NA; V gene: TRBV24-1; J gene: TRBJ1-1
CDR3 protein: CSARDPGLSGNTIYF; CDR3 DNA: TGCAGTGCTAGAGATCCAGGGCTCTCTGGAAACACCATATATTTT; clone size: NA; D gene: NA; V gene: TRBV20-1; J gene: TRBJ1-3
CDR3 protein: CATTLTDSYEQYF; CDR3 DNA: TGTGCCACTACCCTGACTGACTCCTACGAGCAGTACTTC; clone size: many; D gene: NA; V gene: TRBV2; J gene: TRBJ2-7
CDR3 protein: CSALTGGDQPQHF; CDR3 DNA: TGCAGTGCCCTGACAGGGGGCGATCAGCCCCAGCATTTT; clone size: NA; D gene: TRBD1; V gene: TRBV20-1; J gene: TRBJ1-5
CDR3 protein: CSARGGATNTGELFF; CDR3 DNA: TGCAGTGCTAGAGGGGGGGCCACCAACACCGGGGAGCTGTTTTTT; clone size: few; D gene: NA; V gene: TRBV20-1; J gene: TRBJ2-2
CDR3 protein: CASSEVAGISYEQYF; CDR3 DNA: TGTGCCAGCAGTGAAGTAGCCGGGATCTCCTACGAGCAGTACTTC; clone size: NA; D gene: NA; V gene: TRBV2; J gene: TRBJ2-7
CDR3 protein: CATSWGQGRDEQFF; CDR3 DNA: TGTGCCACCAGTTGGGGACAGGGGAGGGATGAGCAGTTCTTC; clone size: many; D gene: TRBD1; V gene: TRBV24-1; J gene: TRBJ2-1
CDR3 protein: CASSETGVGNQPQHF; CDR3 DNA: TGTGCCAGCAGCGAGACAGGGGTGGGCAATCAGCCCCAGCATTTT; clone size: NA; D gene: TRBD1; V gene: TRBV6-1; J gene: TRBJ1-5
CDR3 protein: CASSLATGRVTEAFF; CDR3 DNA: TGTGCCAGCAGCTTAGCGACGGGTCGGGTCACTGAAGCTTTCTTT; clone size: NA; D gene: NA; V gene: TRBV7-8; J gene: TRBJ1-1
CDR3 protein: CSVGPVARRGYTF; CDR3 DNA: TGCAGCGTCGGGCCGGTGGCCCGGAGAGGCTACACCTTC; clone size: few; D gene: NA; V gene: TRBV29-1; J gene: TRBJ1-2
CDR3 protein: CSAPFGWGVGYTF; CDR3 DNA: TGCAGTGCTCCGTTTGGGTGGGGCGTAGGCTACACCTTC; clone size: NA; D gene: NA; V gene: TRBV20-1; J gene: TRBJ1-2
CDR3 protein: CAWSEMIYRGLAFF; CDR3 DNA: TGTGCCTGGAGTGAGATGATTTACAGGGGGCTGGCTTTCTTT; clone size: few; D gene: TRBD1; V gene: TRBV30; J gene: TRBJ1-1
CDR3 protein: CASSLWEGAHETQYF; CDR3 DNA: TGTGCCAGCAGCTTATGGGAGGGGGCACATGAGACCCAGTACTTC; clone size: NA; D gene: NA; V gene: TRBV11-2; J gene: TRBJ2-5
CDR3 protein: CASSPESYGYTF; CDR3 DNA: TGCGCCAGCAGCCCAGAGAGTTATGGCTACACCTTC; clone size: few; D gene: NA; V gene: TRBV5-1; J gene: TRBJ1-2
CDR3 protein: CASSDTGGGYEQYF; CDR3 DNA: TGTGCCAGCAGCGACACAGGGGGCGGATACGAGCAGTACTTC; clone size: NA; D gene: TRBD1; V gene: TRBV7-2; J gene: TRBJ2-7
CDR3 protein: CASSLGDSGNTIYF; CDR3 DNA: TGTGCCAGCAGCTTAGGCGACTCTGGAAACACCATATATTTT; clone size: few; D gene: NA; V gene: TRBV7-2; J gene: TRBJ1-3
CDR3 protein: CASSSSGGSSYEQYF; CDR3 DNA: TGTGCCAGCAGCTCTAGCGGGGGTAGCTCCTACGAGCAGTACTTC; clone size: few; D gene: TRBD2; V gene: TRBV7-2; J gene: TRBJ2-7
CDR3 protein: CASSHTGGSTGELFF; CDR3 DNA: TGTGCCAGCAGCCATACAGGGGGAAGCACCGGGGAGCTGTTTTTT; clone size: NA; D gene: TRBD1; V gene: TRBV5-4; J gene: TRBJ2-2
CDR3 protein: CASSLVNENIQYF; CDR3 DNA: TGTGCCAGCAGCTTAGTGAACGAAAACATTCAGTACTTC; clone size: NA; D gene: NA; V gene: TRBV7-2; J gene: TRBJ2-4
CDR3 protein: CASSHQDRANYGYTF; CDR3 DNA: TGTGCCAGCAGTCACCAGGACAGGGCTAACTATGGCTACACCTTC; clone size: NA; D gene: TRBD1; V gene: TRBV12-3/TRBV12-4; J gene: TRBJ1-2
CDR3 protein: CASSLLAGGPTDTQYF; CDR3 DNA: TGTGCCAGCAGCTTACTAGCGGGGGGACCCACAGATACGCAGTATTTT; clone size: many; D gene: TRBD2; V gene: TRBV7-2; J gene: TRBJ2-3
CDR3 protein: CASSTGTVTGELFF; CDR3 DNA: TGCGCCAGCAGCACCGGGACAGTAACCGGGGAGCTGTTTTTT; clone size: NA; D gene: TRBD1; V gene: TRBV5-1; J gene: TRBJ2-2
CDR3 protein: CASSFGSYGYTF; CDR3 DNA: TGTGCCAGCAGTTTTGGAAGCTATGGCTACACCTTC; clone size: NA; D gene: NA; V gene: TRBV25-1; J gene: TRBJ1-2
CDR3 protein: CASSQIYGETQYF; CDR3 DNA: TGTGCCAGCAGCCAAATATACGGAGAGACCCAGTACTTC; clone size: NA; D gene: NA; V gene: TRBV14; J gene: TRBJ2-5
CDR3 protein: CASWGGLGAFF; CDR3 DNA: TGTGCCAGCTGGGGGGGGCTCGGAGCTTTCTTT; clone size: many; D gene: NA; V gene: TRBV12-3/TRBV12-4; J gene: TRBJ1-1
CDR3 protein: CASTKTGNTEAFF; CDR3 DNA: TGTGCCAGCACCAAGACAGGGAACACTGAAGCTTTCTTT; clone size: many; D gene: NA; V gene: TRBV6-2/TRBV6-3; J gene: TRBJ1-1